The next 12 T cell receptor beta chains were all read from a single sample in a study of T cells after yellow fever vaccination. In TCRdb, the 5' RACE reads were re-called with MiXCR into one record per CDR3 protein. The sample lists about 320,000 distinct CDR3 sequences, around 4.5% occurring once. The sequences come from PBMCs, collected 15 days after the yellow fever booster vaccination. These receptors were taken from a man between 18 and 35 years old who received the YFV17D yellow fever vaccine.

The V and J genes are TRBV3-1 and TRBJ2-5; 11 nucleotides agree with TRBD2. The V segment lost 5 bases and the J segment 5 bases; nucleotides outside the gene matches: 10. Germline CDR1 is LGHDT and CDR2 is YNNKEL (reference sequence). CDR3 size: 16 residues. The CDR3, as DNA: TGTGCCAGCAGCTTACGTAGCGGGGGGGCCCGGGAGACCCAGTACTTC. Translating gives CASSLRSGGARETQYF.

The chain carries TRBV6-6 and TRBJ1-5; D is unclear. Germline V gene sequence: CDR1 MNHNY, CDR2 SVGAGI (reference sequence). The CDR3 runs 12 residues. Trimming shortened V by 7 bases and J by 1 base, and 5 bases separated the two germline ends. CDR3 DNA: TGTGCCAGCACCGAGAGCAATCAGCCCCAGCATTTT. Its translation is CASTESNQPQHF.

V gene TRBV10-3 combines with J gene TRBJ2-7; a possible D gene is TRBD1 (6 bases). V was cut by 4 bases and J by 2 bases, with 9 bases left in between. The CDR3 is made up of 13 amino acids. The V gene's germline CDR1 is ENHRY and CDR2 SYGVKD. The CDR3 nucleotides read TGTGCCATCAGTGGGGGGCCACCCTACGAGCAGTACTTC. Translating gives CAISGGPPYEQYF.

V is TRBV7-9 and J is TRBJ2-1; D is perhaps TRBD1 (7 bases). Germline assignment: CDR1 SEHNR and CDR2 FQNEAQ (reference sequence). The CDR3 contains 20 residues. The germline V and J ends were trimmed by 5 bases and 4 bases, with 30 bases remaining between them. The CDR3 sequence is CASSPGGGFYQGGLYNEQFF. The CDR3 bases are TGTGCCAGCAGCCCAGGCGGTGGGTTTTATCAGGGGGGCCTGTACAATGAGCAGTTCTTC.

This clonotype was seen a few times. The rearrangement uses TRBV28 and TRBJ2-7, with D perhaps TRBD2 (6 bases). Germline V gene data show CDR1 as MDHEN and CDR2 as SYDVKM. This CDR3 contains 15 residues. V was trimmed by 4 bases and J by 1 base, leaving 14 bases between them. The CDR3, as DNA: TGTGCCAGCAGTTCATCGGGAGAAGGGTCCTACGAGCAGTACGTC. Translated, it gives CASSSSGEGSYEQYV.

CDR3 in DNA: TGTGCCAGCAGCTTCCCTGGGACAGGGATGAATGAGCAGTTCTTC. Translation gives CASSFPGTGMNEQFF. V is TRBV25-1 and J is TRBJ2-1; 9 positions agree with TRBD1. CDR1 and CDR2 from the germline V gene are MGHDK and SYGVNS. CDR3 length: 15 residues. The J segment lost 7 bases and the V segment lost 6 bases, leaving 10 bases of the junction unmatched.

This clonotype has only a few counts. The chain uses TRBV12-5 and TRBJ1-2, with no clear D. The CDR3 length is 12 residues. From germline, CDR1 is LGHNT and CDR2 FRNRAP. The V gene lost 6 bases and the J gene lost 4 bases, with 9 bases spanning the gap. The CDR3 protein is CASGGDFYGYTF. CDR3 sequence (DNA): TGTGCTAGTGGCGGTGATTTCTATGGCTACACCTTC.

This clonotype was observed a few times. V usage is TRBV5-1 and J usage is TRBJ2-7; 10 bases line up with TRBD1. V lost 0 bases, J lost 4 bases, and 7 bases stayed unmatched. CDR1 is SGHRS and CDR2 is YFSETQ in the germline V gene. This CDR3 comprises 16 residues. CDR3 sequence: CASSLAGTGESYEQYF. In DNA form, the CDR3 reads TGCGCCAGCAGCTTGGCCGGGACAGGGGAAAGTTACGAGCAGTACTTC. Using reference TRBV5-1 and TRBJ2-7 for the parts outside the CDR3, the full variable domain is KAGVTQTPRYLIKTRGQQVTLSCSPISGHRSVSWYQQTPGQGLQFLFEYFSETQRNKGNFPGRFSGRQFSNSRSEMNVSTLELGDSALYLCASSLAGTGESYEQYFGPGTRLTVT.

The chain couples TRBV30 to TRBJ1-2, with TRBD1 matching 8 bases. V was clipped by 3 bases and J by 6 bases; unmatched bases: 6. The CDR3 contains 13 residues. The germline V gene has CDR1 GTSNPN and CDR2 SVGIG (reference sequence). CDR3 sequence: CAWSRDRWDGYTF. Written as DNA, the CDR3 is TGTGCCTGGAGCCGGGACAGGTGGGATGGCTACACCTTC.

This clonotype has ten or more counts. This chain joins TRBV7-3 and TRBJ1-6; 7 bases fit TRBD1. This CDR3 comprises 16 residues. J lost 9 bases, V lost 5 bases, and 13 bases had no gene match. Germline values: CDR1 SGHTA, CDR2 FQGTGA. The CDR3 is CASSPGGRAGGSPLHF. In DNA form, the CDR3 reads TGTGCCAGCAGCCCCGGAGGGAGGGCAGGGGGTTCACCCCTCCACTTT.

In its sample, this clonotype was seen many times. This sequence joins TRBV7-6 and TRBJ2-7; weak D call: TRBD1 (7 bases). V was shortened by 2 bases and J by 6 bases, with 14 bases between the two germline ends. This CDR3 spans 14 amino acids. The germline gives CDR1 SGHVS, CDR2 FNYEAQ. The CDR3, as DNA: TGTGCCAGCAGCTTATCAGGGGGGATTATCGAGCAGTACTTC. This codes for CASSLSGGIIEQYF.

The chain couples TRBV20-1 to TRBJ1-5; weak D call: TRBD1 (6 bases). The V end was cut by 6 bases, the J end by 4 bases, with 28 bases between. The CDR3 runs 18 residues. Germline CDR1 DFQATT, CDR2 SNEGSKA (reference sequence). This chain's CDR3 is CSAGTPGTMTRVNQPQHF. The DNA for the CDR3 is TGCAGTGCCGGGACCCCCGGGACAATGACAAGAGTTAATCAGCCCCAGCATTTT.